This T cell receptor beta chain was retrieved from a study of cytomegalovirus exposure and HLA in healthy donors (dated by TCRdb to 2017 to 2019). Regarding the complete study: An earlier analysis of approximately 640 of the donors reported 250 to 300 Gb of sequence data and 117 million unique TCR beta sequences from roughly 180 million T cells. An earlier analysis of around 580 of the donors used high-throughput TCR beta sequencing to judge whether each TCR beta V gene segment behaved as functional or pseudogenic. In the later analysis, no new phenotypic data were used to find candidate immune exposures; instead, reliance was placed on TCR beta sequences and their occurrence across donors. The study aimed to test whether cataloging public T cell receptors could reveal signatures of past pathogen exposure. Typing coverage differed by locus: A, B, C, DRB1 and DQB1 were typed in about 629-640 donors, DQA1 in roughly 510, DPA1 in 600 to 610, and DPB1 in just under 490. Several DR-DQ haplotypes were treated as single units for association and clustering because of strong linkage in the cohort. A later analysis re-analyzed previously published TCR beta repertoires from roughly 690 donors and added high-resolution HLA genotyping to study TCR occurrence patterns. All discovery cohort repertoires had been generated on a single sequencing platform. The study used immunosequencing to profile the T cell repertoires of several hundred subjects and linked those repertoires to cytomegalovirus serostatus. Donor age, sex, ethnicity and CMV serostatus were compiled together with the repertoire data. On average, roughly 200,000 unique TCR beta nucleotide sequences were sequenced per donor among about 400 genotyped donors of the cohort, with roughly 19% of those sequences being non-productive. Among the roughly 390 genotyped donors, more than 70% belonged to the genetic ancestry cluster associated with self-reported Caucasian donors. An early release covering approximately 600 HLA-typed donors comprised about 290 gigabases of sequencing data and some 79 million unique TCR sequences. Both class I and class II loci were covered by HLA typing, at four-digit resolution. In addition to the first cohort of about 650 subjects, a separate validation cohort of 130 or so different subjects was used. The study combined high-throughput TCR immunosequencing, statistical association of individual TCRs with disease status, and machine learning to predict cytomegalovirus infection status. Genome-wide SNP genotypes for about 60% of the roughly 670 donors were used in a later genetic analysis, which treated that subset as a discovery cohort. Points the paper makes about the study in general: According to a later genetic analysis, donors in an Asian-associated ancestry cluster had fewer N-insertions in productive TCRs than the approximately 690-donor mean. In vitro tests confirmed that three of the cytomegalovirus-associated TCR beta chains recognize cytomegalovirus antigens. In a later analysis, HLA-associated TCR beta chains showed more clonal expansion and lower generation probabilities than non-associated chains that were equally common. When HLA alleles, especially DR and DQ, strongly co-occurred, TCR associations were difficult to assign to individual alleles. Specific HLA alleles were associated with over 15,000 TCR beta sequences at a false discovery rate of 0.05 in a later analysis. A further reported finding was that TCR beta sequences accurately predicted the HLA-A and HLA-B alleles for most subjects in the first cohort. In a later analysis, most CMV-associated TCR beta chains were found to appear HLA-restricted, with HLA associations seemingly driven largely by CMV exposure. In both the original and validation cohorts, the classifier was reported to diagnose cytomegalovirus status with high specificity and sensitivity. Roughly uniform sequencing depth across donors was assumed in presence/absence analyses, although this assumption may not hold. The cohort was sequenced for TCR beta chains only, and without alpha or paired-chain data the features that could be detected were limited. Because some donors lacked HLA typing at each locus, the association tests relied only on the typed subset. Some IMGT-functional V segments, including TRBV6-2 and TRBV6-3, could not be told apart with the 87-base-pair reads, so those segments were excluded. Because counts were too low, about 18 rarely observed V segments, including chromosome 9 orphons, were excluded from the earlier analysis of several hundred of the donors. The study listed 164 TCR beta chains as associated with cytomegalovirus. Most TCR sequences were observed very rarely across donors, whereas some public TCRs were present in many individuals. The sequencing pipeline was judged likely to have produced a cluster of highly shared sequence variants as a technical artifact. In an earlier analysis of 587 of the donors, most TCR beta V segments were observed in productive rearrangements about 87% or about 30% of the time, broadly matching IMGT annotations. Immune exposure information for the cohort was limited to CMV serostatus. In a later genetic analysis, a missense DCLRE1C variant was associated with V-gene and J-gene trimming of TCR beta chains, and the association was replicated in an independent cohort. Linkage disequilibrium might explain the correlated functional status among segregating V segments, but an unknown experimental factor could not be excluded. It was suggested by the authors that the approach could potentially be generalized to other disease states and immunological phenotypes. In a later analysis, the rate of TCR association differed among HLA loci, with DRB1 alleles having the most associated TCRs and HLA-C alleles having the fewest. Several of the top co-occurrence clusters appeared to be linked to parvovirus B19, influenza, CMV and Epstein-Barr virus, according to a later analysis.

Libraries came from the immunoSEQ multiplex PCR assay. For the multiplex PCR, a mixture combining 60 forward primers for TCR Vbeta segments and 13 reverse primers for TCR Jbeta segments was used. The CDR3 region of rearranged TCR beta genes was amplified from genomic DNA with a multiplex PCR assay. The amplified TCR beta libraries were sequenced on the Illumina HiSeq System as 87-base-pair reads. The study's own analysis went as follows. A later analysis counted about 76 million unique TCR beta chains across the 600 to 850 repertoires, and roughly 10 million of these chains were shared by at least two donors. Raw reads were error-corrected and collapsed into unique sequences with a nearest-neighbor algorithm that merged closely related sequences to remove PCR and sequencing errors. Alignment of CDR3 sequences to IMGT reference sequences was used to assign V, D and J gene segments. For a sequence to be retained, a match of at least six nucleotides was required to both a V gene segment and a J gene segment. Rearrangements were classified as productive when the CDR3 lacked stop codons and remained in frame with V and J, and all other rearrangements were classified as non-productive. CDR3 was defined according to IMGT convention as the region running from the second conserved V-encoded cysteine to the conserved J-encoded phenylalanine. Sequences without an unambiguous match to a single V gene segment were excluded from the earlier analysis of a few hundred of the donors. In an earlier analysis of 500 to 750 of the donors, V segments were called functional above 56.7% productive rearrangements and were called segregating when the between-donor standard deviation exceeded 5%. To diagnose cytomegalovirus status from the catalog of TCR beta chain sequences, a statistical classification framework was built. A later analysis assigned V and J genes by comparing TCR nucleotide sequences with IMGT/GENE-DB human TR gene sequences. Using the TCRdist pipeline, a later analysis assigned CDR3 sequences along with most-parsimonious VDJ recombination scenarios. In a later analysis, every TCR beta chain was defined by the combination of its CDR3 amino acid sequence and its V-gene family, and reads without a unique V-gene family were dropped. To address suspected cross-contamination and a sequencing artifact, a later analysis removed 550 to 750 highly shared, low-generation-probability nucleotide sequences. A later analysis calculated a clonal expansion index for each public chain from normalized within-repertoire ranks of inferred template counts. A later analysis computed generation probabilities with a VDJ recombination model fitted to out-of-frame rearrangements, and checked the results against IGoR. Hypergeometric tests were used in a later analysis to score TCR-TCR, TCR-HLA and TCR-CMV co-occurrence, with a repertoire-size bias correction applied to the TCR pairs. A later analysis estimated false discovery rates by permuting HLA or CMV assignments 20 times. In a later analysis, co-occurring TCRs were grouped using DBSCAN, with TCRdist sequence similarity added in when clustering inside HLA-allele-positive subsets. For co-occurrence clustering, repertoires with fewer than 30,000 or more than 120,000 public chains were excluded, along with four to six repertoires with anomalous nucleotide sharing. Not all clones reach the TCRdb copy of this immuneACCESS table, which keeps in-frame sequences only. Checked studies attribute under half of the gap to unresolved V genes and leave the rest unexplained. For V, J and clone size, that table is used; D and trimming come from the DNA. Counted in this sample were about 160,000 clones; about 80% of them appeared once. The top ten constitute about 9.9% of the sample.

This clone appeared once. The antigen this receptor binds is unknown. The input lacks base qualities; no much larger clone sits a single base away. The cohort comprised around 700 healthy bone marrow donors. At the time of sampling, all cohort members were nominally healthy, though unrecorded immune exposures were likely present. The donor was CMV seropositive and belonged to the group of 250 to 300 seropositive cohort members. A peripheral blood sample was collected from each donor, and TCR beta sequencing was performed on peripheral blood mononuclear cells. The Qiagen DNeasy Blood Extraction Kit was used to extract genomic DNA from the blood cell samples. The V end gives up 0 bases and the J end 5 bases, leaving 12 bases in the junction not matched to a gene. The germline V gene (reference sequence) supplies CDR1 PRHDT and CDR2 FYEKMQ. The cysteine opens and the phenylalanine closes a CDR3 of 17 amino acids. Of the read, only the CDR3 DNA is kept; its 51 bases are in frame from base 1.

The clonotype originates from a man aged 18 to 30 in good health and CMV-seropositive. Sequencing input: PBMCs. Recombination linked TRBV13 to TRBJ1-2, with 7 bases matching TRBD1. The DNA is as follows: TGTGCCAGCAGCTTAGGGTTCCGGGACAGTAATTCGTATGGCTACACCTTC. This gives the protein CASSLGFRDSNSYGYTF.